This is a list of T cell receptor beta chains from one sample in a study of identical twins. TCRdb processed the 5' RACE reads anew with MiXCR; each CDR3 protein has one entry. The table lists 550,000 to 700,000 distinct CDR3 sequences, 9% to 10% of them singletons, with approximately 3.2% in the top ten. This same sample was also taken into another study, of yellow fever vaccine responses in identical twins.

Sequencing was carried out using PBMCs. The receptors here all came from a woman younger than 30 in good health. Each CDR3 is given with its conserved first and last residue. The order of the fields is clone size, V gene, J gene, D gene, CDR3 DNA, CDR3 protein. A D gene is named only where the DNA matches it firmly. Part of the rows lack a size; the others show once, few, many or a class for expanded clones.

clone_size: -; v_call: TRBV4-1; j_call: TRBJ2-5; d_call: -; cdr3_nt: TGCGCCAGCAGCCAAGAGTACAGGGCACAAGAGACCCAGTACTTC; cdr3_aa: CASSQEYRAQETQYF
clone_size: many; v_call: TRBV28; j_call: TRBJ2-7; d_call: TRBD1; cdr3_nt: TGTGCCAGCAGTACGGGACAGGGGGTCCCCTACGAGCAGTACTTC; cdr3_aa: CASSTGQGVPYEQYF
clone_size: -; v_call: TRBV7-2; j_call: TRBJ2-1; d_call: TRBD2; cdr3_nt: TGTGCCAGCAGCTCCGTCTTTGCGGGGGGCAACAATGAGCAGTTCTTC; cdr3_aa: CASSSVFAGGNNEQFF
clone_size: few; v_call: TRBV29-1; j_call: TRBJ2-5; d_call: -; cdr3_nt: TGCAGCGTAGGTGTGTTACAAGAGACCCAGTACTTC; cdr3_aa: CSVGVLQETQYF
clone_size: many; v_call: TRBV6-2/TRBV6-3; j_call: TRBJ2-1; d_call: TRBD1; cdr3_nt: TGTGCCAGCAGGCGGACAGGGAGGTATGGGAATGAGCAGTTCTTC; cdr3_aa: CASRRTGRYGNEQFF
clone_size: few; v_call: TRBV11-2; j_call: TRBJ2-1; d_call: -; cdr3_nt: TGTGCCAGCAGCCCCCGGGACTCCCTGGTCGCTAATATTGGTGAGCAGTTCTTC; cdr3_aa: CASSPRDSLVANIGEQFF
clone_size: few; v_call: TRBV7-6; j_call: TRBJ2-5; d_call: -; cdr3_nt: TGTGCCAGCAGCTTAGAACTAGCCAAGACCCAGTACTTC; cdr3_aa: CASSLELAKTQYF
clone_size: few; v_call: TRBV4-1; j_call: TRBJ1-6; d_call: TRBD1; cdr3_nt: TGCGCCAGCAGCCAGGGTACAGGGGGCATTTCACCCCTCCACTTT; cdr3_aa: CASSQGTGGISPLHF
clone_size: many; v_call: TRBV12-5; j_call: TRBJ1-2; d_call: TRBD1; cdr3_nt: TGTGCTAGTGGTTTGGTACTGGGTATCCAGGGGGCTCTCGGCGGCTACACCTTC; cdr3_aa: CASGLVLGIQGALGGYTF
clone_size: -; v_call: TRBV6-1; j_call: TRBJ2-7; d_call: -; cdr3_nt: TGTGCCAGCAGCCCCCCGGGGGCCCCCTACGAGCAGTACTTC; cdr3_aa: CASSPPGAPYEQYF
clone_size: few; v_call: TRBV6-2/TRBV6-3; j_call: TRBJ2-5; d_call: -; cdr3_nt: TGTGCCAGCATGAAAGAGACCCAGTACTTC; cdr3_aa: CASMKETQYF
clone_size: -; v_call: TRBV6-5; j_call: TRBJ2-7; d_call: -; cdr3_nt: TGTGCCAGCAGGACTCCAACTGAGCAGTACTTC; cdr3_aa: CASRTPTEQYF
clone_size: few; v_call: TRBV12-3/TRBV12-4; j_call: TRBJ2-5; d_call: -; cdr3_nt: TGTGCCAGCAGTCATGGACAGACTACTAGGCCCCAAGAGACCCAGTACTTC; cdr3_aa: CASSHGQTTRPQETQYF
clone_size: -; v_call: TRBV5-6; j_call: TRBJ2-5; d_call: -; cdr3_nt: TGTGCCAGCAGCCCAGCCCCACCGGGACACCAAGAGACCCAGTACTTC; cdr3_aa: CASSPAPPGHQETQYF
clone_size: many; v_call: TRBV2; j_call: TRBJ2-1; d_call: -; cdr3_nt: TGTGCCAGAAGGGAAGCGCTGGCCTACAATGAGCAGTTCTTC; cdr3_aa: CARREALAYNEQFF
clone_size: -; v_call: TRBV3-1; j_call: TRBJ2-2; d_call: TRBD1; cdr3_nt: TGTGCCAGCAGCCAGTCCTCCTGGACAGGGAACACCGGGGAGCTGTTTTTT; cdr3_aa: CASSQSSWTGNTGELFF
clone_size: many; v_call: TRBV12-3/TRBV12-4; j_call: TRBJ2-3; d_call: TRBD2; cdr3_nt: TGTGCCAGCACCGGACTAGCGGGGCGGCCTAGCACAGATACGCAGTATTTT; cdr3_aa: CASTGLAGRPSTDTQYF
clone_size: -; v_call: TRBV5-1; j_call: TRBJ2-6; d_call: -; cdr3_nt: TGCGCCAGCAGCTCAACGGGGGACACAGGTCTTGCTGGGGCCAACGTCCTGACTTTC; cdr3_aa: CASSSTGDTGLAGANVLTF
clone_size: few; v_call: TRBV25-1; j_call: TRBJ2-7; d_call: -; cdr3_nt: TGTGCCAGCAGTGACCCCGGACAGAGCAACTACGAGCAGTACTTC; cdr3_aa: CASSDPGQSNYEQYF
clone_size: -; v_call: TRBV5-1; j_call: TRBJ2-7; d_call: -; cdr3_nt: TGCGCCAGCAGCTTGGCCTTCACAGGGTTTCCAGGCGAGCAGTACTTC; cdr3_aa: CASSLAFTGFPGEQYF
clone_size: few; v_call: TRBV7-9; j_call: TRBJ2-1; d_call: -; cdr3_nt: TGTGCCAGCGGCTCCACCCGTCGAGCCAAGTCGGATGAGCAGTTCTTC; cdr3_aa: CASGSTRRAKSDEQFF
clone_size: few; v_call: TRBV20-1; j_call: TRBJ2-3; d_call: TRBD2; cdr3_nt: TGCAGTGCTAGTCAACTAGCGGGAGGGATGGAAGATACGCAGTATTTT; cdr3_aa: CSASQLAGGMEDTQYF
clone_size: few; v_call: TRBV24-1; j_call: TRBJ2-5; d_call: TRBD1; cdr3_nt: TGTGCCACCAGTGAACCCGGGACAGAGCAAGAGACCCAGTACTTC; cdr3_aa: CATSEPGTEQETQYF
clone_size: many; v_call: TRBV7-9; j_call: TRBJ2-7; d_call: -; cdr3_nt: TGTGCCAGCAGTTGGGTAGAGGGTACAGGGGAGCAGTACTTC; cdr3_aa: CASSWVEGTGEQYF
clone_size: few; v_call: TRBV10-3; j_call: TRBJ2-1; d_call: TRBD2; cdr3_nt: TGTGCCATCAAACTAGCGGAGGGGAATGAGCAGTTCTTC; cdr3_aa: CAIKLAEGNEQFF
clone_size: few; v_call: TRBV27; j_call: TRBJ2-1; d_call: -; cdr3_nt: TGTGCCAGCAGTTTGATGATAAGGACGGATAAGTTCTTC; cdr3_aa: CASSLMIRTDKFF
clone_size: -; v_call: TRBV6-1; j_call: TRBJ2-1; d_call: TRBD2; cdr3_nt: TGTGCCAGCAGTGGGGGACTAGTGGGCTACAATGAGCAGTTCTTC; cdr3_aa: CASSGGLVGYNEQFF
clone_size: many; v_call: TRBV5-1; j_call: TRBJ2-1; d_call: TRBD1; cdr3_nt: TGCGCCAGCGGCCCGGGACAGGGATTGAATGAGCAGTTCTTC; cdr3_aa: CASGPGQGLNEQFF
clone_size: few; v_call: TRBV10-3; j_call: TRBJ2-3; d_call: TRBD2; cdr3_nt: TGTGCCATCAGCCTACTAGCGGGAGCGCACACAGATACGCAGTATTTT; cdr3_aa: CAISLLAGAHTDTQYF
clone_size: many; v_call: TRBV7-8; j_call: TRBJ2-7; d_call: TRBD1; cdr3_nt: TGTGCCAGCAGCTTAGCGCAGTCAGGGGGCTACCCCTACGAGCAGTACTTC; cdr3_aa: CASSLAQSGGYPYEQYF
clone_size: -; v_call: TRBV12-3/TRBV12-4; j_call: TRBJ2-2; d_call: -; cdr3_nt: TGTACCACCTTAATTCCCGTAGGCGGCCAGGGAGGCACCGGGGAGCTGTTTTTT; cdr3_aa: CTTLIPVGGQGGTGELFF
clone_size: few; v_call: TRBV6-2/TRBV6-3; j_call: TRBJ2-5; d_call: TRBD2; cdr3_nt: TGTGCCAGCAGTTTGCGGGAGGACTCTGGAGAGACCCAGTACTTC; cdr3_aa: CASSLREDSGETQYF
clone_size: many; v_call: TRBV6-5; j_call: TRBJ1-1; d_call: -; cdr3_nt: TGTGCCAGCAGTTACTCGGGGGCGAACCAAGAAGCTTTCTTT; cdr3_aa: CASSYSGANQEAFF
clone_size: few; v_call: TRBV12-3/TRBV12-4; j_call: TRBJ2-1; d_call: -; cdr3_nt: TGTGCCAGCAGTTTATCTTCTAGGGTTAATGAGCAGTTCTTC; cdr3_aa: CASSLSSRVNEQFF
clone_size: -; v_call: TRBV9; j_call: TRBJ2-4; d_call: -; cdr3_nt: TGTGCCAGCAGCCTCCAGGGGGGCGAATCCAAAAACATTCAGTACTTC; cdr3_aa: CASSLQGGESKNIQYF
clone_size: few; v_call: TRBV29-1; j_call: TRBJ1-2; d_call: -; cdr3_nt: TGCAGCGTTGAGGCGGAGACAGTACTCTATGGCTACACCTTC; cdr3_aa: CSVEAETVLYGYTF
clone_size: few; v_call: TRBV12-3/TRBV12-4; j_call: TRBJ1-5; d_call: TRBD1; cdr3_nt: TGTGCCAGCAGTCCCGGGACAGGGGGTGCCGACGGTCAGCCCCAGCATTTT; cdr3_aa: CASSPGTGGADGQPQHF
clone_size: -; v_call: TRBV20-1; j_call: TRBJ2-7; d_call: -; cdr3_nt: TGCAGTGCACTTGGCCGGGACTGGCCCTCCTACGAGCAGTACTTC; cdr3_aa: CSALGRDWPSYEQYF
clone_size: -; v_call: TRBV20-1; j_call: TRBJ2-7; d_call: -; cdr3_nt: TGCAGTGCTAGGGGGGGGGGACACCCGAACTACGAGCAGTACTTC; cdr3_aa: CSARGGGHPNYEQYF
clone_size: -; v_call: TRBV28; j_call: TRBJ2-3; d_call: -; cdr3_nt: TGTGCCAGCAGTTTATTCTGGCAGCGGAGCACAGATACGCAGTATTTT; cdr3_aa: CASSLFWQRSTDTQYF
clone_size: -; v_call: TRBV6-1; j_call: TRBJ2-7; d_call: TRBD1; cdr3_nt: TGTGCCAGCAGACGACAGGGGGCACGGGAGCAGTACTTC; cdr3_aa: CASRRQGAREQYF
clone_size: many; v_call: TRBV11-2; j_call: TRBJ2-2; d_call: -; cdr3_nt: TGTGCCAGCAGCCCCCTTGCCGGGGAGCTGTTTTTT; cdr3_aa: CASSPLAGELFF
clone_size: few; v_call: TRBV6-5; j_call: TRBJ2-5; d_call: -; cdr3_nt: TGTGCCAGCAGTTACACAGAGGGTGTAGTGACCCAGTACTTC; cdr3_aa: CASSYTEGVVTQYF
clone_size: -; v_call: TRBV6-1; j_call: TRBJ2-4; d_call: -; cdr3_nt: TGTGCCAGCAGTGCAAACCGGGACCCTGGCACGGTTCAGTACTTC; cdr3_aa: CASSANRDPGTVQYF
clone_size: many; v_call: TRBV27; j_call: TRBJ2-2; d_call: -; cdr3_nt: TGTGCCAGCAGTTTATCGCTCACCGGGGAGCTGTTTTTT; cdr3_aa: CASSLSLTGELFF
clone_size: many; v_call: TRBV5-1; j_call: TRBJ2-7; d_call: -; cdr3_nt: TGCGCCAGCAGCCACCCTGGGTACGAGCAGTACTTC; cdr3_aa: CASSHPGYEQYF
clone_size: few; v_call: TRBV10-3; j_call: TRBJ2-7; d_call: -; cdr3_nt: TGTGCCATCAGTGAGCGGGACCCTGCCTACGAGCAGTACTTC; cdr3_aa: CAISERDPAYEQYF